In its sample, the clone carrying this TCR beta chain was seen a few times. This specimen comes from a study of response to subunit inactivated influenza vaccine. Germline CDR1 DFQATT, CDR2 SNEGSKA (reference sequence). The CDR3 consists of 14 residues. V lost 1 base and J lost 7; bases outside the gene matches: 5. TCRdb used MiXCR to reprocess the RT-PCR reads, holding one entry per CDR3 protein. The sample records 500,000 to 700,000 distinct CDR3 sequences, around a quarter being singletons. Another study also made use of these data, one on T cells expressing NK-cell markers. Turning to that study: What made the TCR beta cDNA was 5'RACE template switching with UMIs. The sequencing cohort of eight donors included seven HCMV-seropositive individuals and one seronegative individual. Several donors' CD3+CD56-NKG2C+ cells were dominated by the same clonotypes. HCMV specificity of the expanded NKG2C+ T cell clones was not established.

Material: CD4+ T cells sorted from PBMCs, obtained roughly 12 days after vaccination. The rearrangement links TRBV20-1 to TRBJ2-2; 8 nucleotides line up with TRBD1. The receptor's source is a man aged 50 or older who received an inactivated influenza vaccine. The CDR3 loop is CSARAQGASGELFF. Here the CDR3 DNA reads TGCAGTGCTAGAGCCCAGGGGGCGAGCGGGGAGCTGTTTTTT.